These T cell receptor beta chains were read from a single sample in a study of OX40 agonist ivuxolimab in advanced cancers. TCRdb's table, derived via immunoSEQ multiplex PCR, lists solely in-frame clones and lacks some. This table holds tens of thousands of clones, 85% to 90% found once. The specimen was CD4+ or CD8+ T cells sorted from blood, collected in a trial of the OX40 agonist ivuxolimab. The receptor set was obtained from an adult with an advanced solid tumor such as melanoma, head and neck, liver or kidney cancer. Both conserved end residues are part of each CDR3. Fields, in order: V gene, D gene, J gene, clone size, CDR3 protein, CDR3 DNA. D genes are given only for firm matches. Clone size appears in some rows only: once, few, many, or a class for an expanded clone.

TRBV4-1	.	TRBJ2-7	.	CASSQGSTYEQYF	TGCGCCAGCAGCCAAGGTAGTACCTACGAGCAGTACTTC
TRBV7-9	.	TRBJ2-3	once	CASSLSPGQSTDTQYF	TGTGCCAGCAGCTTATCGCCGGGACAAAGCACAGATACGCAGTATTTT
TRBV5-6	.	TRBJ1-1	.	CASRFQGGGTEAFF	TGTGCCAGCAGATTCCAGGGTGGGGGCACTGAAGCTTTCTTT
TRBV18	.	TRBJ1-1	.	CASSPAWGGLETEAFF	TGTGCCAGCTCCCCAGCCTGGGGGGGGCTGGAAACTGAAGCTTTCTTT
TRBV7-9	.	TRBJ1-2	.	CASSLEVRGSYGYTF	TGTGCCAGCAGCTTAGAGGTCAGGGGCAGCTATGGCTACACCTTC
TRBV27	TRBD1	TRBJ2-7	.	CASSLGTGLNEQYF	TGTGCCAGCAGTTTAGGGACAGGGCTCAACGAGCAGTACTTC
TRBV7-9	.	TRBJ2-1	.	CASSYGLLYNEQFF	TGTGCCAGCAGCTATGGACTGCTGTACAATGAGCAGTTCTTC
TRBV7-3	.	TRBJ2-7	.	CASSLARGGNYEQYF	TGTGCCAGCAGCTTAGCCAGGGGAGGTAACTACGAGCAGTACTTC
TRBV7-3	TRBD2	TRBJ2-1	.	CASSLVWPLGGMSSYNEQFF	TGTGCCAGCAGCTTAGTCTGGCCTCTCGGGGGGATGAGCTCCTACAATGAGCAGTTCTTC
TRBV21-1	.	TRBJ1-5	.	CASSMGLHQPQHF	TGTGCCAGCAGCATGGGCCTCCATCAGCCCCAGCATTTT
TRBV7-9	.	TRBJ2-7	.	CASSQDRTSSYEQYF	TGTGCCAGCAGCCAAGACAGAACGAGCTCCTACGAGCAGTACTTC
TRBV9	.	TRBJ2-2	once	CASSGMIAGPYTGELFF	TGTGCCAGCAGCGGAATGATTGCGGGCCCTTACACCGGGGAGCTGTTTTTT
TRBV7-9	TRBD1	TRBJ2-3	few	CASSGQTDWAQYF	TGTGCCAGTTCGGGACAGACCGACTGGGCGCAGTATTTT
TRBV6-6	.	TRBJ1-2	.	CASSTSIREYYTF	TGTGCCAGCAGTACATCGATCAGGGAGTATTACACCTTC
TRBV28	.	TRBJ2-5	.	CASSLNGRRETQYF	TGTGCCAGCAGCCTAAACGGGAGAAGGGAGACCCAGTACTTC
TRBV5-4	.	TRBJ2-1	.	CASSLALGALGDEQFF	TGTGCCAGCAGCTTGGCACTTGGGGCCCTTGGGGATGAGCAGTTCTTC
TRBV29-1	.	TRBJ1-1	.	CSVDIGARPHTEAFF	TGCAGCGTTGATATCGGGGCCAGGCCACACACTGAAGCTTTCTTT
TRBV19	.	TRBJ1-1	few	CACQGFMNTEAFF	TGTGCCTGCCAGGGGTTCATGAACACTGAAGCTTTCTTT
TRBV4-1	TRBD2	TRBJ2-1	.	CASSQERGAGINEQFF	TGCGCCAGCAGCCAAGAGCGGGGGGCCGGTATAAATGAGCAGTTCTTC
TRBV15	.	TRBJ2-1	.	CATSVGGEQFF	TGTGCCACCAGCGTCGGCGGTGAGCAGTTCTTC
TRBV27	.	TRBJ2-7	.	CASSFTHTYEQYF	TGTGCCAGCAGCTTTACCCATACCTACGAGCAGTACTTC
TRBV27	.	TRBJ2-2	once	CLWPVLHGTGELFF	TGCCTGTGGCCCGTACTTCACGGCACCGGGGAGCTGTTTTTT
TRBV7-9	TRBD2	TRBJ2-7	once	CASSHGLADPYEQYF	TGTGCCAGCAGCCACGGACTAGCGGACCCCTACGAGCAGTACTTC
TRBV4-2	.	TRBJ2-5	.	CASSQEVGGPTRYF	TGTGCCAGCAGCCAAGAGGTCGGGGGCCCTACCAGGTACTTC
TRBV7-9	.	TRBJ1-1	.	CASSLPAAGEAFF	TGTGCCAGCAGCTTACCCGCGGCGGGTGAAGCTTTCTTT
TRBV19	TRBD2	TRBJ2-1	.	CASVRLAGGVVDEQFF	TGTGCCTCTGTTCGACTAGCGGGAGGGGTTGTGGATGAGCAGTTCTTC
TRBV7-8	.	TRBJ1-4	few	CASSLGFQAREKLFF	TGTGCCAGCAGCTTAGGGTTCCAGGCTCGCGAAAAACTGTTTTTT
TRBV9	TRBD2	TRBJ2-3	.	CASSGTSGGRDTQYF	TGTGCCAGCAGCGGGACTAGCGGGGGGAGAGATACGCAGTATTTT
TRBV7-9	.	TRBJ1-1	.	CASSLARSGTEAFF	TGTGCCAGCAGCTTAGCAAGGAGTGGGACTGAAGCTTTCTTT
TRBV7-9	.	TRBJ2-7	.	CASSSTNSYEQYF	TGTGCCAGCAGCTCGACTAACTCCTACGAGCAGTACTTC
TRBV7-9	TRBD1	TRBJ1-5	.	CASSLATGYGNQPQHF	TGTGCCAGCAGCTTGGCGACAGGGTATGGCAATCAGCCCCAGCATTTT
TRBV27	TRBD2	TRBJ2-7	.	CASSWGGDEQYF	TGTGCCAGCAGTTGGGGGGGGGACGAGCAGTACTTC
TRBV27	.	TRBJ2-3	.	CASSTSGFYTDTQYF	TGTGCCAGCAGTACTTCCGGGTTCTACACAGATACGCAGTATTTT
TRBV11-2	TRBD2	TRBJ2-2	.	CASSSTSGRDTGELFF	TGTGCCAGCAGCTCCACTAGCGGGAGAGACACCGGGGAGCTGTTTTTT
TRBV29-1	.	TRBJ2-7	once	CSVVPLEGGYEQYF	TGCAGCGTTGTCCCCCTGGAGGGAGGCTACGAGCAGTACTTC
TRBV7-6	.	TRBJ2-5	.	CASSLVRKETQYF	TGTGCCAGCAGCTTAGTCAGGAAAGAGACCCAGTACTTC
TRBV7-9	TRBD1	TRBJ1-1	.	CASSRRGTGDTEAFF	TGTGCCAGCAGCCGAAGAGGGACAGGGGACACTGAAGCTTTCTTT
TRBV5-4	TRBD2	TRBJ2-5	.	CASSPSERREDQETQYF	TGTGCCAGCAGCCCTTCGGAAAGGCGGGAGGACCAAGAGACCCAGTACTTC
TRBV2	.	TRBJ1-1	.	CASSDRPYEAFF	TGTGCCAGCAGTGACAGACCCTATGAAGCTTTCTTT
TRBV5-1	.	TRBJ2-7	.	CASSLLGGSSYEQYF	TGCGCCAGCAGCTTGTTAGGTGGGAGCTCCTACGAGCAGTACTTC
TRBV10-3	TRBD2	TRBJ2-3	.	CAISETSADTQYF	TGTGCCATCAGTGAGACTAGCGCAGATACGCAGTATTTT
TRBV18	TRBD2	TRBJ2-7	.	CASSPASSGGYEQYF	TGTGCCAGCTCACCAGCGAGCTCCGGGGGGTACGAGCAGTACTTC
TRBV6-6	.	TRBJ2-7	.	CASSPLGGPAPYEQYF	TGTGCCAGCTCCCCCTTGGGGGGTCCGGCCCCCTACGAGCAGTACTTC
TRBV27	.	TRBJ2-2	.	CASSPLGIWELFF	TGTGCCAGCAGCCCCCTGGGTATCTGGGAGCTGTTTTTT
TRBV27	TRBD2	TRBJ2-1	.	CASSSLAGVNEQFF	TGTGCCAGCAGTTCGCTGGCGGGAGTAAATGAGCAGTTCTTC
TRBV5-1	.	TRBJ2-3	.	CASSLVSFTDTQYF	TGCGCCAGCAGCTTGGTTTCGTTCACAGATACGCAGTATTTT
TRBV7-2	.	TRBJ1-4	.	CASSLTGLSIATNEKLFF	TGTGCCAGCAGCTTAACAGGCCTGTCGATCGCAACTAATGAAAAACTGTTTTTT
TRBV27	TRBD1	TRBJ2-7	.	CASSPQGASYEQYF	TGTGCCAGCAGTCCGCAGGGGGCTTCCTACGAGCAGTACTTC
TRBV5-6	TRBD2	TRBJ2-3	.	CASSSGLAPLRGTQYF	TGTGCCAGCAGCTCCGGACTAGCGCCCCTCCGGGGTACGCAGTATTTT
TRBV29-1	.	TRBJ2-7	.	CSVEVKTYEQYF	TGCAGCGTTGAAGTCAAGACGTACGAGCAGTACTTC
TRBV27	.	TRBJ2-1	.	CASSFRSPNSYNEQFF	TGTGCCAGCAGTTTCAGGAGCCCAAACTCCTACAATGAGCAGTTCTTC
TRBV30	.	TRBJ1-3	.	CAWINSDSGNTIYF	TGTGCCTGGATCAACTCAGACTCTGGAAACACCATATATTTT
TRBV4-2	TRBD1	TRBJ2-7	.	CASSQATGRYEQYF	TGTGCCAGCAGCCAAGCGACAGGGCGATACGAGCAGTACTTC
TRBV2	.	TRBJ2-7	once	CASRPAGGGRYEQYF	TGTGCCAGCAGACCCGCAGGTGGGGGCCGATACGAGCAGTACTTC
TRBV27	.	TRBJ2-7	medium-sized	CASRMLNSYEQYF	TGTGCCAGCAGGATGCTAAACTCCTACGAGCAGTACTTC
TRBV18	.	TRBJ2-1	.	CASSPSLRLGSYNEQFF	TGTGCCAGCTCACCATCCCTTAGACTGGGCTCCTACAATGAGCAGTTCTTC
TRBV5-1	.	TRBJ1-2	.	CASRGVADNYGYTF	TGCGCCAGCAGGGGTGTAGCAGATAACTATGGCTACACCTTC